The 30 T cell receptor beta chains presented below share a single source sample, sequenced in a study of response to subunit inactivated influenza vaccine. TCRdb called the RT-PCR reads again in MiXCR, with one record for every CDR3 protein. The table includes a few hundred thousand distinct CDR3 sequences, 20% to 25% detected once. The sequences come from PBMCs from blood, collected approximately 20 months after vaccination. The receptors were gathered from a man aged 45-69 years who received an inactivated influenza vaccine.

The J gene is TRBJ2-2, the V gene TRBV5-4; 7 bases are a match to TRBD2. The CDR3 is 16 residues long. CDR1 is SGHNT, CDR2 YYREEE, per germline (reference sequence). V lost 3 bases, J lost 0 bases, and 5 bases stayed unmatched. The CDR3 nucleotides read TGTGCCAGCAGCTCCCAAGCGGGAACGAACACCGGGGAGCTGTTTTTT. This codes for CASSSQAGTNTGELFF.

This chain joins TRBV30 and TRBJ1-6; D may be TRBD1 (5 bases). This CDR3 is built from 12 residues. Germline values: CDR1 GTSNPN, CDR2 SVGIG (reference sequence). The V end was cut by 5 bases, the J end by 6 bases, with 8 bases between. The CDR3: CAWAGTNSPLHF. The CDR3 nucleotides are TGTGCCTGGGCCGGGACTAATTCACCCCTCCACTTT.

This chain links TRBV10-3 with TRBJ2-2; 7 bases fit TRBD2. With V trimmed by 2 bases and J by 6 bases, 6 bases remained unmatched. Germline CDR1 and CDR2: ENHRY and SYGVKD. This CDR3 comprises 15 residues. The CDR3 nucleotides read TGTGCCATCAGTGAGACAACTAGCGTACCCGGGGAGCTGTTTTTT. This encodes CAISETTSVPGELFF.

The CDR3 DNA reads as TGTGCCAGCAGCTTTCCGGTAGGACCTAACTATGGCTACACCTTC. Protein product: CASSFPVGPNYGYTF. This chain links TRBV5-8 with TRBJ1-2; D is unresolved. CDR3 length: 15 residues. The germline gives CDR1 SGHTS, CDR2 YDEGEE. V was trimmed by 2 bases and J by 0 bases, leaving 11 bases between them.

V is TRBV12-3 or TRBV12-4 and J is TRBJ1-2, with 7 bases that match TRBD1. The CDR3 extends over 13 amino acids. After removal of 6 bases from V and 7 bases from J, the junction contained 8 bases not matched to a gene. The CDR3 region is CASRQYRGSGYTF. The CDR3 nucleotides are TGTGCCAGCAGACAGTACAGGGGAAGTGGCTACACCTTC.

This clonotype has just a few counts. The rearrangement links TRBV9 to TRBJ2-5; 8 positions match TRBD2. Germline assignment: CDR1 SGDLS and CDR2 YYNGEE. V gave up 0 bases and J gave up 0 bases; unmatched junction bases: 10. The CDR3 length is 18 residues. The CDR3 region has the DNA TGTGCCAGCAGCGTAGTTTCGGCGGGGGGCCCGTACCAAGAGACCCAGTACTTC. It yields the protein CASSVVSAGGPYQETQYF.

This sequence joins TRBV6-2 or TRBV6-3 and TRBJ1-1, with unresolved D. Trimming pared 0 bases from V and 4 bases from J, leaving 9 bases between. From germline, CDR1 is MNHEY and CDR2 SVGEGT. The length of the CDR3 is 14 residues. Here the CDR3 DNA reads TGTGCCAGCAGTTACTCGGCTTGGGGCACTGAAGCTTTCTTT. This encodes CASSYSAWGTEAFF.

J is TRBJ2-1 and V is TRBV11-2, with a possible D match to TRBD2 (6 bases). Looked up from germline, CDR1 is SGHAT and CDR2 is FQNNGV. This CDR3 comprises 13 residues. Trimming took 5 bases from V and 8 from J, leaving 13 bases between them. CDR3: CASSPLGTYEQFF. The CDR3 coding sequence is TGTGCCAGCAGCCCGCTGGGGACTTATGAGCAGTTCTTC. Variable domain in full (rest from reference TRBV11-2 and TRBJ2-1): EAGVAQSPRYKIIEKRQSVAFWCNPISGHATLYWYQQILGQGPKLLIQFQNNGVVDDSQLPKDRFSAERLKGVDSTLKIQPAKLEDSAVYLCASSPLGTYEQFFGPGTRLTVL.

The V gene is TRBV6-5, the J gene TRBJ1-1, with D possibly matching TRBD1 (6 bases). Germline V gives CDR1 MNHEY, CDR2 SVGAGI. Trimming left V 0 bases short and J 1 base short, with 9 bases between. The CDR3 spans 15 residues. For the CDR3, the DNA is TGTGCCAGCAGTTACTCCTTAGGGGGGAACACTGAAGCTTTCTTT. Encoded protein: CASSYSLGGNTEAFF.

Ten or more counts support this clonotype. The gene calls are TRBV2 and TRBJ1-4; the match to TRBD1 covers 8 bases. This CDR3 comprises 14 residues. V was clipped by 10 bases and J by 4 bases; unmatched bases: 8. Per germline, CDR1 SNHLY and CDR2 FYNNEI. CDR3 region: CATQRDRFNEKLFF. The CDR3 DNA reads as TGTGCCACCCAGAGGGACAGGTTTAATGAAAAACTGTTTTTT.

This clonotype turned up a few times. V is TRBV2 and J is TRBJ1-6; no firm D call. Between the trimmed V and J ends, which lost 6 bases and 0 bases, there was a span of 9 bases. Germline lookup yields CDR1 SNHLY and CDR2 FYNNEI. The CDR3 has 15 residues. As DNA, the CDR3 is TGTGCCAGCAGAGACTACGGCTCCTATAATTCACCCCTCCACTTT. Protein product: CASRDYGSYNSPLHF.

This CDR3 is CASKPRSYEQYF. In DNA, the CDR3 is TGTGCCAGCAAACCCAGATCGTACGAGCAGTACTTC. This chain uses TRBV6-2 or TRBV6-3 with TRBJ2-7; D is undetermined. The CDR3 covers 12 residues. V was clipped by 7 bases and J by 4 bases, with 11 bases between them. Germline lookup yields CDR1 MNHEY and CDR2 SVGEGT.

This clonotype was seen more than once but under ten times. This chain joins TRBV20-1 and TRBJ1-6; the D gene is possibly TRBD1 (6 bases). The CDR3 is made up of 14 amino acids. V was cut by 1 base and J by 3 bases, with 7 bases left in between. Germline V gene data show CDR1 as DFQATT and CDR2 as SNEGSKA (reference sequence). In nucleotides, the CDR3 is TGCAGTGCTAGAGGGACAGTCTATAATTCACCCCTCCACTTT. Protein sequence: CSARGTVYNSPLHF.

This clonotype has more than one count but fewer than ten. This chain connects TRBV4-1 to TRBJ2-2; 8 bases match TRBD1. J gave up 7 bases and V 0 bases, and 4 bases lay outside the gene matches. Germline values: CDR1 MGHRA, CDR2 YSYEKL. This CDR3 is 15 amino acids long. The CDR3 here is CASSQDQGANGELFF. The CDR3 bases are TGCGCCAGCAGCCAAGACCAGGGGGCTAACGGGGAGCTGTTTTTT.

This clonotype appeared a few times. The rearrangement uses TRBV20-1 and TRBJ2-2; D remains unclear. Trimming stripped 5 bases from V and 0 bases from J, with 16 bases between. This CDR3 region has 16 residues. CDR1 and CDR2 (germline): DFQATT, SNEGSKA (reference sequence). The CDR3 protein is CSAPRSLAANTGELFF. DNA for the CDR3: TGCAGTGCTCCTAGATCATTGGCCGCGAACACCGGGGAGCTGTTTTTT.

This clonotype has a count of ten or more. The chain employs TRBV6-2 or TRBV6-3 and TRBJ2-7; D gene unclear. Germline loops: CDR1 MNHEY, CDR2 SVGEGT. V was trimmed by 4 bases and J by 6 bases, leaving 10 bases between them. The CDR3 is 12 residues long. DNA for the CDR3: TGTGCCAGCAGTTTTGGAAGACTCGAGCAGTACTTC. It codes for CASSFGRLEQYF.

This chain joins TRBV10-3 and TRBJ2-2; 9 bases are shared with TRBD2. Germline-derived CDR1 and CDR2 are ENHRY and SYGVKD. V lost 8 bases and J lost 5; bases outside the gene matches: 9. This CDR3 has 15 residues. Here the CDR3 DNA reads TGTGCCATCGCCCTTGGGAGCGGGGGGACCGGGGAGCTGTTTTTT. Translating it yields CAIALGSGGTGELFF.

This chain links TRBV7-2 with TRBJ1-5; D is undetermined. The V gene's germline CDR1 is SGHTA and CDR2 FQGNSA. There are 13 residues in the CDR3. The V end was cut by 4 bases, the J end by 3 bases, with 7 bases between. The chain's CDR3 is CASSYTYNQPQHF. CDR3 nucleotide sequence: TGTGCCAGCAGCTACACATACAATCAGCCCCAGCATTTT.

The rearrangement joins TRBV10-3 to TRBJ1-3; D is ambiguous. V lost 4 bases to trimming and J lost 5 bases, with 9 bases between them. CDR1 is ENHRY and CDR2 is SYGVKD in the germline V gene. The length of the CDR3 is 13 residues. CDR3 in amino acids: CAISGAIRNTIYF. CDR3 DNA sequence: TGTGCCATCAGTGGGGCGATACGAAACACCATATATTTT.

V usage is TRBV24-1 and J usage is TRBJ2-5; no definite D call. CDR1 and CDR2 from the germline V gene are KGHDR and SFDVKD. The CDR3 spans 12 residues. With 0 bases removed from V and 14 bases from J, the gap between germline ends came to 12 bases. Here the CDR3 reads CATSDLGQEFYF. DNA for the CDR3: TGTGCCACCAGTGATTTGGGGCAGGAGTTCTACTTC.

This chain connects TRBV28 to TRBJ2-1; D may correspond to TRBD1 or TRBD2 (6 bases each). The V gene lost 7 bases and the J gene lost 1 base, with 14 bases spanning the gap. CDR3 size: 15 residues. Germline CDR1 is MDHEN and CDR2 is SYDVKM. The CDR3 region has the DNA TGTGCCAGCAAGGAGGGGGGAGAATCCTACAATGAGCAGTTCTTC. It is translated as CASKEGGESYNEQFF.

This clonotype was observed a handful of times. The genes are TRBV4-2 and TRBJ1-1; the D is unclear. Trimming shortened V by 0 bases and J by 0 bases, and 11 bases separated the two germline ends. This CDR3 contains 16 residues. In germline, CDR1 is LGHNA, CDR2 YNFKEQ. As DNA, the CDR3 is TGTGCCAGCAGCCAAGATTACGGCAGAGTGAACACTGAAGCTTTCTTT. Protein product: CASSQDYGRVNTEAFF.

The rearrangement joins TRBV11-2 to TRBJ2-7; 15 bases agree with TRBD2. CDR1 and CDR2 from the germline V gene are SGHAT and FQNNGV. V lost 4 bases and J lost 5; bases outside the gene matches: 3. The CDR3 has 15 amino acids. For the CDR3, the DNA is TGTGCCAGCAGCTGGACTAGCGGGGGGGTCGACGAGCAGTACTTC. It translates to CASSWTSGGVDEQYF.

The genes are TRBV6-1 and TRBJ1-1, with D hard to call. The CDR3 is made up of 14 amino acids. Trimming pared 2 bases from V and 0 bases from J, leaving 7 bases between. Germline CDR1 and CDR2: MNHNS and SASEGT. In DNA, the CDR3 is TGTGCCAGCAGTGAACGAGGGATGAACACTGAAGCTTTCTTT. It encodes CASSERGMNTEAFF.

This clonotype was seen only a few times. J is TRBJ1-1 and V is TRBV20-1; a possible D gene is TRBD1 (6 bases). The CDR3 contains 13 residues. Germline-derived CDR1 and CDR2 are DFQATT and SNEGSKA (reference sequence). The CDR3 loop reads CSGAQGLVTEAFF. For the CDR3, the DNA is TGCAGCGGGGCACAGGGTCTTGTCACTGAAGCTTTCTTT.

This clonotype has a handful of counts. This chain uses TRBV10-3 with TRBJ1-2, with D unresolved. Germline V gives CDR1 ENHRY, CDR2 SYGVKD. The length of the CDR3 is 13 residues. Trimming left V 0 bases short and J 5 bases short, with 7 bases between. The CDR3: CAISESREYGYTF. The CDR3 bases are TGTGCCATCAGTGAGTCGCGGGAATATGGCTACACCTTC.

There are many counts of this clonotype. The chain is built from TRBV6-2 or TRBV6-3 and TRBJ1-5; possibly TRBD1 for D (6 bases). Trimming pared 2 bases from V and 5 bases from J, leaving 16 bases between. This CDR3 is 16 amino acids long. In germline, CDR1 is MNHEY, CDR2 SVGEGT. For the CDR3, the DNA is TGTGCCAGCAGTTACGTTGGGGGGGCGCGAGATCAGCCCCAGCATTTT. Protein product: CASSYVGGARDQPQHF.

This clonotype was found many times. CDR3 region: CASSPGQLSGNTIYF. The CDR3 region has the DNA TGTGCCAGCTCGCCCGGACAGCTCTCTGGAAACACCATATATTTT. V gene TRBV18 combines with J gene TRBJ1-3; tentative D call: TRBD1 (6 bases). CDR3 length equals 15 residues. Germline V gene sequence: CDR1 KGHSH, CDR2 LQKENI. Trimming took 6 bases from V and 0 from J, leaving 12 bases between them. Full variable domain (missing parts from reference TRBV18 and TRBJ1-3): NAGVMQNPRHLVRRRGQEARLRCSPMKGHSHVYWYRQLPEEGLKFMVYLQKENIIDESGMPKERFSAEFPKEGPSILRIQQVVRGDSAAYFCASSPGQLSGNTIYFGEGSWLTVV.

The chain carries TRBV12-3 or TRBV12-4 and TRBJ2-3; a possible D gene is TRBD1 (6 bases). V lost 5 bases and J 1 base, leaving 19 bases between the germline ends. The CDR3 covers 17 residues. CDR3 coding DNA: TGTGCCAGCAGTCCCATGGGACGCAGGGGACGCACAGATACGCAGTATTTT. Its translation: CASSPMGRRGRTDTQYF.

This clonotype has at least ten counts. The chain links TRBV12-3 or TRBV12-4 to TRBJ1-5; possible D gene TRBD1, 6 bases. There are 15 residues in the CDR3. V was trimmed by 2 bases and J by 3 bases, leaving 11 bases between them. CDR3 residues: CASSLRRGINQPQHF. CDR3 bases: TGTGCCAGCAGTTTACGCAGGGGCATCAATCAGCCCCAGCATTTT.